The clone carrying this T cell receptor beta chain was counted many times. As yet, its antigen is unknown. This record comes from a study of human T cells and chemical hapten exposure. Library preparation tagged each individual cDNA molecule with a unique molecular identifier. MiXCR, run by TCRdb on the RACE reads, gives a single entry per CDR3 protein. The sample has roughly 360,000 distinct CDR3 sequences; more than 4.5% are singletons. The study's findings and limits: Relative to controls, expanded TCRs formed significantly more large CDR3 similarity clusters. The donor cohort had alopecia, so its immune response may not match that of healthy people.

Germline CDR1 MNHEY, CDR2 SMNVEV (reference sequence). The V and J ends lost 6 bases and 6 bases, in that order; junction bases with no gene match: 11. The CDR3 loop spans 15 amino acids. Time point reported: patch test 1, 2 weeks after DPC sensitization. Treatment here: therapeutic diphenylcyclopropenone sensitization with weekly scalp DPC. This TCR derives from a woman between 50 and 59 years old with alopecia areata. Some clones in this sample may be carry-over from other donors' samples. Sequences were derived from whole blood, sampled in connection with sensitization to the hapten diphenylcyclopropenone (DPC). The rearrangement joins TRBV27 to TRBJ1-5; TRBD1 matches at 7 bases. CDR3 bases: TGTGCCAGCAGGACCCGACAGGGAGGTGGTCAGCCCCAGCATTTT. It is translated as CASRTRQGGGQPQHF.